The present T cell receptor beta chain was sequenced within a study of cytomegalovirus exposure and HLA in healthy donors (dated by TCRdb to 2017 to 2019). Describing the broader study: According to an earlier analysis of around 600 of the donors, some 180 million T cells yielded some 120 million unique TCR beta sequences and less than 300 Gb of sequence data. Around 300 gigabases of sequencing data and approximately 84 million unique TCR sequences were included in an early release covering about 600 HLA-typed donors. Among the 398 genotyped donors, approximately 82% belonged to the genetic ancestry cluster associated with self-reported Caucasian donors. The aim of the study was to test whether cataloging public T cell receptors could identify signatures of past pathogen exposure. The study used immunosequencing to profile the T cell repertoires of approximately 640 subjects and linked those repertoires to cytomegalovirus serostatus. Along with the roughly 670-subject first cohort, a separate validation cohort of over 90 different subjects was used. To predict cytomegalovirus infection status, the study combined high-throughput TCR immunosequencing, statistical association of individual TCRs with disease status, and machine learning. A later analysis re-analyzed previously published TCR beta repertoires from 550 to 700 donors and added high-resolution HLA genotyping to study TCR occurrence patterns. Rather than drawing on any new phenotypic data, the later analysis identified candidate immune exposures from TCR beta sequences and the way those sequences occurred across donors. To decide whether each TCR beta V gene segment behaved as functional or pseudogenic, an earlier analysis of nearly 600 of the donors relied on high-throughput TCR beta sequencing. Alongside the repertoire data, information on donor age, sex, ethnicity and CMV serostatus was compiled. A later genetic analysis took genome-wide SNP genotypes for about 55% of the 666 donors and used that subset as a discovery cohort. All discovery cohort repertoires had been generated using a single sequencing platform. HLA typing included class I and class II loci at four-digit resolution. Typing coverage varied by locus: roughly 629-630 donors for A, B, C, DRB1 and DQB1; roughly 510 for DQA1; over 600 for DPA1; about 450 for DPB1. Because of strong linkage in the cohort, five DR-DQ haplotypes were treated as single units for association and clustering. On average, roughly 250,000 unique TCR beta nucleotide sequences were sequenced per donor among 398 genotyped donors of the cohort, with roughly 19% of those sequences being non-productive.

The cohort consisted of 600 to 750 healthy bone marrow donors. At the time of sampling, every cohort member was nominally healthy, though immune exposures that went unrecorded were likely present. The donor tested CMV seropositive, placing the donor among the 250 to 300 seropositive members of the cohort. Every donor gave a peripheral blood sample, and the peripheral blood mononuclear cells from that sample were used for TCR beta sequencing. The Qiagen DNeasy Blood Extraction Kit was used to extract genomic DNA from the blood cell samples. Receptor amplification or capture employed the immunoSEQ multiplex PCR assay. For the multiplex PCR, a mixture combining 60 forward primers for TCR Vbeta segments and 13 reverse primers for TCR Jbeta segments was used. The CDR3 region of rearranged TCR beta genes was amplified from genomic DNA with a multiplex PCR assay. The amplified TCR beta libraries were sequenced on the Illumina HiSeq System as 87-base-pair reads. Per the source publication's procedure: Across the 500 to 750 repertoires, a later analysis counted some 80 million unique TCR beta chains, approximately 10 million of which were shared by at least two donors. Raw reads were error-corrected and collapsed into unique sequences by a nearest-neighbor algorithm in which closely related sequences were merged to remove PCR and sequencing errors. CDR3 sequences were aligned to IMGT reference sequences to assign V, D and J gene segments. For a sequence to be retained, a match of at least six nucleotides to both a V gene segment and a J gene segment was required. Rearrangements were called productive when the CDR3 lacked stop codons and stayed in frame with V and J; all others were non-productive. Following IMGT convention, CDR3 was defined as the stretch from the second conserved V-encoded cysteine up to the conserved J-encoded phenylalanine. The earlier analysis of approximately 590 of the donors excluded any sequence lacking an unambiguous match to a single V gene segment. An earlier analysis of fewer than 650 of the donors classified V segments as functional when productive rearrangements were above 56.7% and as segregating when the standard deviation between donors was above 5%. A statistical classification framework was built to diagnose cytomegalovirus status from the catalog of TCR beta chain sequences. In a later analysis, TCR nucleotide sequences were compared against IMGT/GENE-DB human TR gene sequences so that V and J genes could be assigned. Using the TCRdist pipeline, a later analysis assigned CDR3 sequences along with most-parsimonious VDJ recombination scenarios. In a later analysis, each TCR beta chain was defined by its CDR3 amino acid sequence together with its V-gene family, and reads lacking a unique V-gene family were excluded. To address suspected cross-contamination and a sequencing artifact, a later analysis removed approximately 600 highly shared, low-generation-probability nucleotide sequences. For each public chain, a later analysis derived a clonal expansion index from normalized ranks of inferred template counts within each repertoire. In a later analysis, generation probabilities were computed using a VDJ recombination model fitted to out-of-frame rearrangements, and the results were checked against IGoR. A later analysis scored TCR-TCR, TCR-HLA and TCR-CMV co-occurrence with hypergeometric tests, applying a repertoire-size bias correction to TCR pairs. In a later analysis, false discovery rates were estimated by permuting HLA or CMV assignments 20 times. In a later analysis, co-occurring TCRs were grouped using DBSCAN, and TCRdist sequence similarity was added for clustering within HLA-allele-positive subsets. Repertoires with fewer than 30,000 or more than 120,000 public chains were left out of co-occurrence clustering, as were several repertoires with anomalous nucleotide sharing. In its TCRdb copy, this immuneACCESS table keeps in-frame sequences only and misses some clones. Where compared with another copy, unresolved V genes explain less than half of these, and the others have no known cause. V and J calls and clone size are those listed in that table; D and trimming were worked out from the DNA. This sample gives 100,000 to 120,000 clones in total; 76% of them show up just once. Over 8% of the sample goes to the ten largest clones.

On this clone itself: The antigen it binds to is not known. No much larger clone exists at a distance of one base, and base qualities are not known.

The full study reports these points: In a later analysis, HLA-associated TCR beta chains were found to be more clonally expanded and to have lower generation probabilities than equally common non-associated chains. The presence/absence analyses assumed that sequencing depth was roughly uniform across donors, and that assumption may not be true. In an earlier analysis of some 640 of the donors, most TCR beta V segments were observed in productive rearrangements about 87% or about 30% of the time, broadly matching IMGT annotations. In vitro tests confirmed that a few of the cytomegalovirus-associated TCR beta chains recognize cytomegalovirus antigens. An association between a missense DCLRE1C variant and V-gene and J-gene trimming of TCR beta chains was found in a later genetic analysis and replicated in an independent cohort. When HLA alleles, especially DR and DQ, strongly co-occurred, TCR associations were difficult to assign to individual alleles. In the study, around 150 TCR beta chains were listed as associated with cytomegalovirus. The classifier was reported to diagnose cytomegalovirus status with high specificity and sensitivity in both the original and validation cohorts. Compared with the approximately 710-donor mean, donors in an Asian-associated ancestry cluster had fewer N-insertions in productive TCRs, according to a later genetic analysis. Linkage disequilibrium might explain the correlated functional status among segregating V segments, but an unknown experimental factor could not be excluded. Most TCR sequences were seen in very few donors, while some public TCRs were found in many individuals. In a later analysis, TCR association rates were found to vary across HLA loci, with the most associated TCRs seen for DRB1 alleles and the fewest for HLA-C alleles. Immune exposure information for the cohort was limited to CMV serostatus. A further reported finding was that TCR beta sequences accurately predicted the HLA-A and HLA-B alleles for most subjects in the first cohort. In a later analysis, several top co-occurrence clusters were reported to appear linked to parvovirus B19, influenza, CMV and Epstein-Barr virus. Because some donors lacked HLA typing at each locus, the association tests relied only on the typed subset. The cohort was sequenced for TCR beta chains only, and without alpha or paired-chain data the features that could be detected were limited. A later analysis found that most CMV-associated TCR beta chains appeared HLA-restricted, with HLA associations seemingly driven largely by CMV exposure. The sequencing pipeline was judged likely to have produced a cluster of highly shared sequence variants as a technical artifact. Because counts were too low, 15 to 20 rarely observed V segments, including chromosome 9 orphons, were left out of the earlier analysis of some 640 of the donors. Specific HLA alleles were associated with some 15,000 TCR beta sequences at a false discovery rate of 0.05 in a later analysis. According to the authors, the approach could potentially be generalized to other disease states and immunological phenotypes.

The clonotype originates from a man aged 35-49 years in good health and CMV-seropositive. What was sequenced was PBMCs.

The encoded CDR3 is CASSLRTGGDSGYTF. The sequenced DNA is TGTGCCAGTAGTTTGAGGACAGGGGGCGACTCTGGCTACACCTTC. Rearrangement joined TRBV19 to TRBJ1-2; 11 of the junction bases match TRBD1. Compared with germline, V lacks 5 bases and J lacks 7 bases; bases without a gene match: 9. From the cysteine up to the phenylalanine, the CDR3 has a length of 15 residues. CDR3 DNA only is kept here, 45 bases in frame from base 1. The germline V gene encodes CDR1 LNHDA and CDR2 SQIVND (reference sequence).